This T cell receptor (beta chain) was found in a study of STAT5B mutations in CD4+ large granular lymphocyte leukemia. The assay was immunoSEQ multiplex PCR, and TCRdb's table has in-frame clones only and misses some. The sample has about 30,000 clones, more than 60% seen once. The CDR3 spans 12 residues. V lost 7 bases and J lost 11, with 14 bases in between. Germline V gene sequence: CDR1 MDHEN, CDR2 SYDVKM. The study, taken as a whole, reports: About a quarter of private leukemic clonotypes occurred rarely in other patients' non-leukemic repertoires.

Of note for this clone: What it binds is not known.

The TCR sequence derives from a human donor in good health. Sequencing input: CD4+ T cells from blood buffy coats. J is TRBJ1-4 and V is TRBV28, with D hard to call. The CDR3 bases are TGTGCCAGCAACCCTTCCACCGGGAAACTGTTTTTT. Amino acids: CASNPSTGKLFF.